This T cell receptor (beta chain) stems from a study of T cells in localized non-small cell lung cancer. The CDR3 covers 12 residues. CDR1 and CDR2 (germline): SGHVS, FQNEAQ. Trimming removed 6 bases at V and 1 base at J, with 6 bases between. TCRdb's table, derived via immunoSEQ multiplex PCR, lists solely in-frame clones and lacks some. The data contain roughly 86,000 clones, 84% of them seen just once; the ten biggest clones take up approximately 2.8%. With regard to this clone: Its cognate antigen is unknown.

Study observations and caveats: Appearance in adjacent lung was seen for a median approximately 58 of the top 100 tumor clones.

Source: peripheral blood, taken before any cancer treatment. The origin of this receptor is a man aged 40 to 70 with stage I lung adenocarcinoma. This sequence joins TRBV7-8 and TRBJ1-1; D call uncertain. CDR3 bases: TGTGCCAGCAGAGTGGGGAACACTGAAGCTTTCTTT. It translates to CASRVGNTEAFF.